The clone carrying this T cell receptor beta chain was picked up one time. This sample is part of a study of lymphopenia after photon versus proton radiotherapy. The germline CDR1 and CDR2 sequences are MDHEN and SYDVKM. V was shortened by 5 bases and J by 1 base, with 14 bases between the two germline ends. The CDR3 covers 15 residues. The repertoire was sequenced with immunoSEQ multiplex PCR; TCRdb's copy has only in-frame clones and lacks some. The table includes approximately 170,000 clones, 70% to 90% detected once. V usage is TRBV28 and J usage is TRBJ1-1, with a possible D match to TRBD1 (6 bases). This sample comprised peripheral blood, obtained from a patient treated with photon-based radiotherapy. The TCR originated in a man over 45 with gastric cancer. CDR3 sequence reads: CASSAPRGENTEAFF. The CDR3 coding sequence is TGTGCCAGCAGTGCTCCCAGGGGCGAGAACACTGAAGCTTTCTTT.